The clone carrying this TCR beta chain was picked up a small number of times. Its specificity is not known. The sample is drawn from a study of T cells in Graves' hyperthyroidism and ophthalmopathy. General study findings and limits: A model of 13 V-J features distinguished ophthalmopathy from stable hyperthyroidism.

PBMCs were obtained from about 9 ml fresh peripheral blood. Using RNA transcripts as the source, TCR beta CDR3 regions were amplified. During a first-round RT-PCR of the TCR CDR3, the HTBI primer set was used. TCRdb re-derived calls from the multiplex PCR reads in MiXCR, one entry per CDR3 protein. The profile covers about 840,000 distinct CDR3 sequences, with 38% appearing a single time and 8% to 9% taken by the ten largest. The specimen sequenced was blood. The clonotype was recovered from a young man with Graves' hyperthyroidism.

CDR3 region: CASSLNREETQYF. CDR3 coding DNA: TGTGCCAGCAGTTTGAATCGGGAGGAGACCCAGTACTTC. The V gene is TRBV7-3, the J gene TRBJ2-5, with D possibly TRBD2 on 6 matching bases. V was trimmed by 6 bases and J by 5 bases, leaving 13 bases between them. CDR3 length: 13 amino acids. Germline V gene sequence: CDR1 SGHTA, CDR2 FQGTGA.